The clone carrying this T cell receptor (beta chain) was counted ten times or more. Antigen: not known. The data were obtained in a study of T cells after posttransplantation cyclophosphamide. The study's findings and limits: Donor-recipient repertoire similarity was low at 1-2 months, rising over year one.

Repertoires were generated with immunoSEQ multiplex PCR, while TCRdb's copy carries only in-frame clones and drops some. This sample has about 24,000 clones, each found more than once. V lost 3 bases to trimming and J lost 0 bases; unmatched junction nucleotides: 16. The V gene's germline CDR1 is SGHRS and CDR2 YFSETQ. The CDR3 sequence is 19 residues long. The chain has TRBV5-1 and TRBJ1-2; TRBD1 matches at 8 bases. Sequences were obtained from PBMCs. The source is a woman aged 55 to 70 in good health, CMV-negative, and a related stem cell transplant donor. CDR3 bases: TGCGCCAGCAGCTGGGACCCCATGGCAGGGGGCGCATCTAACTATGGCTACACCTTC. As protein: CASSWDPMAGGASNYGYTF.